This T cell receptor (beta chain) derives from a study of beta chain features in type 1 diabetes. Study-wide findings and caveats: A PCR bias possibly favoring shorter templates would apply equally to patients and controls. Among type 1 diabetes patients, VDJ junctions had fewer insertions and more deletions. Patients with Type 1 diabetes showed moderately but significantly shorter TCRB CDR3s in all four CD4+ subsets.

Concerning this clone itself: The antigen is undetermined.

Sequencing targeted expressed TCRB transcripts, as all isolated RNA had been reverse transcribed. Profiling relied on immunoSEQ multiplex PCR, and the TCRdb table lists in-frame clones only, not all of them. Among 850,000 to 900,000 clones, about a sixth were seen once, and the ten largest hold around 0.02%. Trimming cost V 4 bases and J 5 bases, with 8 bases left between them. This CDR3 spans 12 amino acids. The V gene's germline CDR1 is LGHNA and CDR2 YSLEER. The sequenced sample consisted of naive CD4+ T cells from blood. The receptor comes from a woman younger than 30 in good health. This chain connects TRBV4-3 to TRBJ1-2; D is undetermined. CDR3 region: CASSRDGYGYTF. The CDR3 bases are TGCGCCAGCAGCCGAGACGGTTATGGCTACACCTTC.